Below, 5 T cell receptor beta chains from the same sample are listed, as sequenced in a study of technical replicates of blood from a few donors. This table comes from immunoSEQ multiplex PCR, and its TCRdb copy is limited to in-frame clones, with some not included. The sample consists of 72,000 or so clones, 90% to 95% of them appearing once. The sample consisted of T cells isolated from PBMCs. The receptors were sampled from a human donor in good health.

The chain combines TRBV28 with TRBJ2-1; 14 bases agree with TRBD2. There are 15 residues in the CDR3. V dropped 5 bases and J dropped 6; count of bases not matched to a gene: 3. Germline lookup yields CDR1 MDHEN and CDR2 SYDVKM. The CDR3 region has the DNA TGTGCCAGCAGTCCTGGGACTAGCGGGAGCAATGAGCAGTTCTTC. Protein product: CASSPGTSGSNEQFF.

This chain joins TRBV10-3 and TRBJ1-2, with unresolved D. Trimming pared 4 bases from V and 5 bases from J, leaving 8 bases between. Germline loops: CDR1 ENHRY, CDR2 SYGVKD. The CDR3 length is 12 residues. The CDR3 protein is CAISGYLYGYTF. Written as DNA, the CDR3 is TGTGCCATCAGTGGTTATCTTTATGGCTACACCTTC.

The CDR3 spells CASSDEVLPSGANVLTF. CDR3 bases: TGTGCCAGCAGTGATGAGGTTCTTCCCTCTGGGGCCAACGTCCTGACTTTC. The chain links TRBV2 to TRBJ2-6; D gene unclear. The CDR3 spans 17 residues. The V end was cut by 3 bases, the J end by 0 bases, with 12 bases between. The germline CDR1 and CDR2 sequences are SNHLY and FYNNEI.

The V call is TRBV5-6, the J call TRBJ2-3, with 7 bases matching TRBD2. Germline V lookup: CDR1 SGHDT, CDR2 YYEEEE. The CDR3 consists of 16 residues. The J segment lost 2 bases and the V segment lost 2 bases, leaving 8 bases of the junction unmatched. The CDR3 protein is CASSLRLAEITDTQYF. The CDR3 DNA is TGTGCCAGCAGCTTAAGGCTAGCGGAGATCACAGATACGCAGTATTTT.

The chain is built from TRBV27 and TRBJ1-5; no reliable D call. The CDR3 loop spans 15 amino acids. V was shortened by 6 bases and J by 0 bases, with 12 bases between the two germline ends. Germline CDR1 is MNHEY and CDR2 is SMNVEV (reference sequence). The CDR3 loop is CASSSGLNSNQPQHF. In DNA, the CDR3 is TGTGCCAGCAGCTCAGGACTAAATAGCAATCAGCCCCAGCATTTT.